This T cell receptor beta chain was recorded in a study of cytomegalovirus exposure and HLA in healthy donors. As for the study in general: The 95 to 150 validation repertoires, a later analysis reported, used the same platform as the approximately 700 first-cohort repertoires. General study results and limits: Rare TCR sequences dominated, though some public TCRs recurred in many donors. The study labeled approximately 150 TCR beta chains cytomegalovirus-associated.

Donors were drawn from the roughly 120-subject validation cohort, separate from the roughly 700-subject first cohort. For this clone: Antigen: not known.

Sequencing used immunoSEQ multiplex PCR; TCRdb keeps in-frame clones, though not all of them. Of about 79,000 clones in the sample, 90% to 95% were seen once. The source is a woman in her 30s in good health and CMV-seronegative. Material: PBMCs.

This CDR3 is CASSFGGTGGDEQYF. CDR3 DNA: TGCGCCAGCAGCTTTGGTGGTACAGGGGGCGACGAGCAGTACTTC. J is TRBJ2-7 and V is TRBV5-1; TRBD1 agrees at 9 bases. The CDR3 has 15 amino acids. Losses at the gene ends were 2 bases for V and 5 bases for J; bases not matched to a gene: 8. The germline CDR1 and CDR2 sequences are SGHRS and YFSETQ.